This TCR beta chain was sequenced during a study of regulatory T cells in long-lasting Graves disease. This sample's time point: newly diagnosed GD, antithyroid drugs for less than 3 months. PBMC-extracted RNA yielded the TCR library. An endocrinology department in Xi'an, China, supplied the patients. For TCR beta, libraries came from iRepertoire HTBI primers and Arm-PCR of CDR3 regions. One entry per CDR3 protein results from TCRdb running MiXCR on the multiplex PCR reads. The sample carries 200,000 to 250,000 distinct CDR3 sequences, roughly 21% recorded once. The sequence was collected from a female donor with Graves disease. Sample: peripheral blood mononuclear cells (PBMCs), taken at new diagnosis, from a patient treated with antithyroid drugs.

The CDR3 loop is CASSEARAGQSTDTQYF. The CDR3 DNA sequence: TGTGCCAGCAGTGAAGCGAGAGCGGGACAAAGCACAGATACGCAGTATTTT. V usage is TRBV2 and J usage is TRBJ2-3; possible D gene TRBD2, 7 bases. The germline CDR1 and CDR2 sequences are SNHLY and FYNNEI. Trimming removed 0 bases from V and 0 bases from J, with 13 bases in between. The CDR3 spans 17 residues.